What follows are 2 T cell receptor beta chains derived from one specimen sequenced in a study of shared clonotypes between healthy human individuals. Profiling relied on immunoSEQ multiplex PCR, and the TCRdb table lists in-frame clones only, not all of them. Of roughly 2.2 million clones in the sample, just under 95% are singletons; the top ten hold about 0.36%. The sample was naive CD4+ T cells from PBMCs. Subset given: CD45RA+ positively selected. Receptors were obtained from a man between 18 and 29 years old in good health. Some clones in this sample may be carry-over from other donors' samples.

This chain uses TRBV6-5 with TRBJ2-7; D assignment may be TRBD1 or TRBD2 (7 bases each). V was cut by 6 bases and J by 6 bases, with 18 bases left in between. Germline V gene data show CDR1 as MNHEY and CDR2 as SVGAGI. The CDR3 is made up of 14 amino acids. The CDR3 region is CASSPQGGRSEQYF. The CDR3 DNA is TGTGCCAGCAGCCCCCAGGGGGGGCGGAGCGAGCAGTACTTC.

This clone was found a few times. The chain links TRBV5-1 to TRBJ1-1; 8 nucleotides align to TRBD1. V shed 4 bases, J shed 5 bases, and the junction held 7 bases outside the gene matches. The germline CDR1 and CDR2 sequences are SGHRS and YFSETQ. The CDR3 is 14 residues long. CDR3 region: CASSIRTGRTEAFF. CDR3 in DNA: TGCGCCAGCAGCATTAGGACAGGGCGGACTGAAGCTTTCTTT.